The entry below gives a single TCR beta chain sequence along with its context. The antigen is not known. V dropped 3 bases and J dropped 10 bases, with 15 bases sitting between them. CDR3 length: 12 residues. Per germline, CDR1 GTSNPN and CDR2 SVGIG (reference sequence). The table came from immunoSEQ multiplex PCR; TCRdb's copy has only in-frame clones and leaves some out. The repertoire holds more than 9,500 clones, with around nine tenths as singletons. The sample belongs to a study of chemoradiotherapy in HPV16-positive cancers. Study-wide findings and caveats: HPV-specific T cells were functionally defined from only a couple of HPV16-positive patients.

Samples were taken several times over chemoradiotherapy. This clonotype originated in a human donor with HPV-associated anogenital cancer. This chain joins TRBV30 and TRBJ1-1, with TRBD1 as a possible D gene (6 bases). This specimen consisted of blood, obtained from a patient who underwent chemoradiotherapy. This chain's CDR3 is CAWRSGARRAFF. In DNA, the CDR3 is TGTGCCTGGAGATCAGGGGCGCGGAGAGCTTTCTTT. Full variable domain (remainder filled in from reference TRBV30 and TRBJ1-1): SQTIHQWPATLVQPVGSPLSLECTVEGTSNPNLYWYRQAAGRGLQLLFYSVGIGQISSEVPQNLSASRPQDRQFILSSKKLLLSDSGFYLCAWRSGARRAFFGQGTRLTVV.